The 3 T cell receptor beta chains below were found in one sample sequenced in a study of cytotoxic CD8 clonotypes in ibrutinib-treated CLL. Data came from immunoSEQ multiplex PCR; TCRdb stores just in-frame clones and leaves some out. This sample has 200,000 to 250,000 clones, with 75% to 85% found just once. The sample consisted of PBMCs, taken after 12 months of ibrutinib treatment. The origin of the receptors is a human donor with chronic lymphocytic leukemia.

The rearrangement uses TRBV2 and TRBJ2-7; TRBD2 aligns across 10 bases. Germline V gene lookup returns CDR1 SNHLY and CDR2 FYNNEI. This CDR3 contains 14 residues. V shed 6 bases and J 4 bases; nucleotides not matched to a gene: 6. Written as DNA, the CDR3 is TGTGCCAGCAGGGGAAGGACTAGCGGATACGAGCAGTACTTC. Protein: CASRGRTSGYEQYF.

The sample holds one count of this clone. CDR3 nucleotide sequence: TGTGCCTGGAGTCAGGGCTACAATCAGCCCCAGCATTTT. Protein product: CAWSQGYNQPQHF. This chain links TRBV30 with TRBJ1-5, with D maybe TRBD1 (5 bases). Germline-derived CDR1 and CDR2 are GTSNPN and SVGIG (reference sequence). V was clipped by 2 bases and J by 3 bases, with 8 bases between them. This CDR3 region has 13 residues.

The V gene is TRBV27, the J gene TRBJ2-1; TRBD2 agrees at 13 bases. The length of the CDR3 is 17 residues. Germline V lookup: CDR1 MNHEY, CDR2 SMNVEV (reference sequence). Unmatched junction bases numbered 5, after V lost 6 bases and J lost 0 bases. CDR3 in amino acids: CASSRGTSGTSYNEQFF. In DNA form, the CDR3 reads TGTGCCAGCAGCCGCGGGACTAGCGGGACCTCCTACAATGAGCAGTTCTTC.